The text below deals with one T cell receptor (beta chain). Some clones are missing from TCRdb's copy, which holds only in-frame ones; the method was immunoSEQ multiplex PCR. Here the sample spans approximately 230,000 clones, 85% to 90% being singletons. The source of the sample is a study of blood T cell repertoires in COVID-19. Cohort assignment relied on participant-reported clinical history. Germline-derived CDR1 and CDR2 are SGHAT and FQNNGV. This CDR3 is 14 amino acids long. V dropped 8 bases and J dropped 2 bases, with 16 bases sitting between them. This chain connects TRBV11-2 to TRBJ2-7; a weak D match, TRBD2 (7 bases). Sequencing was performed on PBMCs or T cells enriched from blood (not recorded which). The receptor's source is a man aged 18 to 30 who had recovered from COVID-19. In nucleotides, the CDR3 is TGTGCCAGCTCCTGGGGGGGGCCCACCTACGAGCAGTACTTC. The encoded protein is CASSWGGPTYEQYF.